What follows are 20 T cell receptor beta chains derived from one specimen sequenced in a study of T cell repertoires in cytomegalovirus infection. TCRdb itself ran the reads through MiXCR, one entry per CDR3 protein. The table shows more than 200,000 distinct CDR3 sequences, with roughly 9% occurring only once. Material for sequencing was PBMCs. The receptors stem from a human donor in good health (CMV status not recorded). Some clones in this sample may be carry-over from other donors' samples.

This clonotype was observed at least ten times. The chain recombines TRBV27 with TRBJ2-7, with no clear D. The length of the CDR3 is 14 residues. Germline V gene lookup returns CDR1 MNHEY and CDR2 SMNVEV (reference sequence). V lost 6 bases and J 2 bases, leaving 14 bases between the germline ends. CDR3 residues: CASSQTITTYEQYF. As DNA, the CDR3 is TGTGCCAGCAGCCAAACGATAACTACCTACGAGCAGTACTTC.

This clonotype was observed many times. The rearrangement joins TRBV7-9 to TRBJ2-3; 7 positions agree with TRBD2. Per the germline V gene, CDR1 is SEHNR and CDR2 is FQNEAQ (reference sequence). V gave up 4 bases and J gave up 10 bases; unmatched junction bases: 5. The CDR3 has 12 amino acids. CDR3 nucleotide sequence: TGTGCCAGCAGCTCCGAGCGGGGAGCGCAGTATTTT. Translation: CASSSERGAQYF.

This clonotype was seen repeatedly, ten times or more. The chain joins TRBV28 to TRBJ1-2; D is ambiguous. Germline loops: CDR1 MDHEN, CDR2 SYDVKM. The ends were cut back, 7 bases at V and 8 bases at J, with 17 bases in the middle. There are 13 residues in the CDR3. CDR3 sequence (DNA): TGTGCCAGCACCCGTCGGCGGCTCGGGGGCTACACCTTC. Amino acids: CASTRRRLGGYTF.

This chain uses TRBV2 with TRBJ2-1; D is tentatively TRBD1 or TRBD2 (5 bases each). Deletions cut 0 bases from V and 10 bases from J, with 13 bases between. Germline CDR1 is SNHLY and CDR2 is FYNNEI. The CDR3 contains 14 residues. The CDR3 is CASSEAVRGSEQFF. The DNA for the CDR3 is TGTGCCAGCAGTGAAGCTGTGAGGGGTTCGGAGCAGTTCTTC.

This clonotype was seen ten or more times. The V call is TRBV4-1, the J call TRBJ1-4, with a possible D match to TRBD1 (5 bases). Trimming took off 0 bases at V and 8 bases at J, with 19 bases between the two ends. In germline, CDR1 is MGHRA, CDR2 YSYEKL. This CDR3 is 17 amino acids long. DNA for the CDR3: TGCGCCAGCAGCCAAGATAGGGGAAAGGTATTCGAGGAAAAACTGTTTTTT. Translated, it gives CASSQDRGKVFEEKLFF.

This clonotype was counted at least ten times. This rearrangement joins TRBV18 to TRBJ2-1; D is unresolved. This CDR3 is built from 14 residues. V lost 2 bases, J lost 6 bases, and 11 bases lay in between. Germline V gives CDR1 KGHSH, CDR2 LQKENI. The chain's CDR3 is CASSPGQSPNEQFF. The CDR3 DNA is TGTGCCAGCTCACCAGGGCAGAGTCCCAATGAGCAGTTCTTC.

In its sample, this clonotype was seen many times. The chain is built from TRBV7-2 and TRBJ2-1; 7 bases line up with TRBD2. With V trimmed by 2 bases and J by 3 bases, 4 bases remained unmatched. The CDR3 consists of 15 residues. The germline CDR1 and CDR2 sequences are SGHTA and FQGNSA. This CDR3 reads CASSLRSGDYNEQFF. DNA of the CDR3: TGTGCCAGCAGCTTAAGAAGCGGGGACTACAATGAGCAGTTCTTC.

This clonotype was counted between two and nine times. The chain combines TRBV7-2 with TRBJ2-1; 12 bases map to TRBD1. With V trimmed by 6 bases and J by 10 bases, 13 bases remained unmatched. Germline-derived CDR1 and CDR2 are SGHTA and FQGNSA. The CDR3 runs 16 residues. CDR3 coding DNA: TGTGCCAGCAGGGCGCCGGGACAGGGGGCCCGAAGAGAGCAGTTCTTC. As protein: CASRAPGQGARREQFF.

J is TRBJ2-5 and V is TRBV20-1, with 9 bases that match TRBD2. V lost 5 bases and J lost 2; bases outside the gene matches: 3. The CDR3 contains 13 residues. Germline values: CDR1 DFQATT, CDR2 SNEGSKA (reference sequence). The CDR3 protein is CSALAGPQETQYF. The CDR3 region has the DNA TGCAGTGCTCTAGCGGGACCACAAGAGACCCAGTACTTC.

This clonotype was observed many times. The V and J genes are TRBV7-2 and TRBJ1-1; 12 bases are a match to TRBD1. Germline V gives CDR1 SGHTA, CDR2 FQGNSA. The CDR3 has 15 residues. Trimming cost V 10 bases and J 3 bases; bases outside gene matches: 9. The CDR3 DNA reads TGTGCCACCGAGGGGACAGGGGGCGCGTACACTGAAGCTTTCTTT. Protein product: CATEGTGGAYTEAFF.

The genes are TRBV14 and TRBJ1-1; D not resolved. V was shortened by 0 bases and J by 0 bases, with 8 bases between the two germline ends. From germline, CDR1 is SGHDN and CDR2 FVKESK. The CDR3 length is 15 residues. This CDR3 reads CASSQDPHLNTEAFF. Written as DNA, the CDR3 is TGTGCCAGCAGCCAAGATCCCCACCTGAACACTGAAGCTTTCTTT.

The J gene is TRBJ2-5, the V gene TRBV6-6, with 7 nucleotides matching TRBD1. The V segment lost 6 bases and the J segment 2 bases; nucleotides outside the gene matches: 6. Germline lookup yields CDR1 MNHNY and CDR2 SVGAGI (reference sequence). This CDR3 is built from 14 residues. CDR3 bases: TGTGCCAGCAGCCGGGACAGACAACAAGAGACCCAGTACTTC. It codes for CASSRDRQQETQYF.

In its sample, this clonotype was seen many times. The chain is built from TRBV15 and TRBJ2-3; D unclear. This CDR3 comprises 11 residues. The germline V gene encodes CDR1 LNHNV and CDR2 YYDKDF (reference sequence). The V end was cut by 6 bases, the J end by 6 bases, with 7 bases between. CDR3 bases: TGTGCCACCAGTATCTCGGATACGCAGTATTTT. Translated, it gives CATSISDTQYF.

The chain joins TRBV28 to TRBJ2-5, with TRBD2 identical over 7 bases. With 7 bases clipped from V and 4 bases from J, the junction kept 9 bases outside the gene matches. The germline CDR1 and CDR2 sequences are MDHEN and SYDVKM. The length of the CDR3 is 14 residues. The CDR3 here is CASTFGGSRETQYF. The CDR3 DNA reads TGTGCCAGCACCTTCGGGGGGAGTAGAGAGACCCAGTACTTC.

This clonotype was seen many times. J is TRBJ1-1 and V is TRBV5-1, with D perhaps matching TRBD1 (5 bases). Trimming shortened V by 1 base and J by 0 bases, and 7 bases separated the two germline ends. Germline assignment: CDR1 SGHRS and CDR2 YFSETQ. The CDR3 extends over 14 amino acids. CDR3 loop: CASSLLQVNTEAFF. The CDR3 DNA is TGCGCCAGCAGCTTGTTACAGGTGAACACTGAAGCTTTCTTT. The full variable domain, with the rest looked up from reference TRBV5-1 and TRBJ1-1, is KAGVTQTPRYLIKTRGQQVTLSCSPISGHRSVSWYQQTPGQGLQFLFEYFSETQRNKGNFPGRFSGRQFSNSRSEMNVSTLELGDSALYLCASSLLQVNTEAFFGQGTRLTVV.

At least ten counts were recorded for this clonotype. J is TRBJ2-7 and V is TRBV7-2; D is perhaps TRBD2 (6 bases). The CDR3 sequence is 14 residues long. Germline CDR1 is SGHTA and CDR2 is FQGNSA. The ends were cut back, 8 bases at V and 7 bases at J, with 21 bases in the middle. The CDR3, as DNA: TGTGCCAGCCAGATCGGGACCGGGGGATTAGAGCAGTACTTC. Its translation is CASQIGTGGLEQYF.

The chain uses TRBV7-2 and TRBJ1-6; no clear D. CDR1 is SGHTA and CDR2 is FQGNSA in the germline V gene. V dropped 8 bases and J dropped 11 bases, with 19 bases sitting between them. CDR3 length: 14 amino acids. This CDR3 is CASSGVGGGAPLHF. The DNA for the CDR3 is TGTGCCAGCTCCGGGGTGGGCGGCGGGGCACCCCTCCACTTT.

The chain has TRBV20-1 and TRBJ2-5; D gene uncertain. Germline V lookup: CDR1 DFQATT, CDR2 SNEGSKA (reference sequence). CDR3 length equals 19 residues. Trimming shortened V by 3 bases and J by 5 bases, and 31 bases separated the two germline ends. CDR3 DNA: TGCAGTGCTAGGCCATTTACCGTTGAGCGTTTTGGTCCCAGGGAGACCCAGTACTTC. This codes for CSARPFTVERFGPRETQYF.

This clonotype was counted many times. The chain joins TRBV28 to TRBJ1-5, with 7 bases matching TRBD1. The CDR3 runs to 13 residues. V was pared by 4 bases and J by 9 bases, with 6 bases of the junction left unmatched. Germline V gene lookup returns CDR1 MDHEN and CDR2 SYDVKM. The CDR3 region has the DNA TGTGCCAGCAGTTCAGGGGGAATCAGGCCCCAGCATTTT. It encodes CASSSGGIRPQHF.

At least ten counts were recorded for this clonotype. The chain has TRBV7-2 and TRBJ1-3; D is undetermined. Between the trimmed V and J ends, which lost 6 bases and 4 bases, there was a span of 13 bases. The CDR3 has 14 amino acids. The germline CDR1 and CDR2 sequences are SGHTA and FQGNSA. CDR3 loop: CASRSVEDGNTIYF. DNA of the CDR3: TGTGCCAGCAGAAGCGTGGAGGACGGAAACACCATATATTTT.